This T cell receptor (beta chain) was recovered during a study of response to subunit inactivated influenza vaccine. This CDR3 is 15 amino acids long. Trimming removed 2 bases at V and 2 bases at J, with 12 bases between. From germline, CDR1 is SGHRS and CDR2 YFSETQ. TCRdb reanalysed the RT-PCR reads using MiXCR and keeps one entry per CDR3 protein. Of hundreds of thousands of distinct CDR3 sequences in the sample, around 8% were seen once. This clonotype was seen repeatedly, ten times or more. Its antigen is still unknown. The study, taken as a whole, reports: Few new T cells, the authors suggested, are recruited by each seasonal influenza vaccination.

This sequence originates from a man aged 50 to 75 who received an inactivated influenza vaccine. The source material was PBMCs from blood, sampled less than 30 months after vaccination. The rearrangement joins TRBV5-1 to TRBJ2-3; D may be TRBD1 (6 bases). The CDR3 coding sequence is TGCGCCAGCAGCTTCAGGGGCCACCTCACAGATACGCAGTATTTT. Translating gives CASSFRGHLTDTQYF.